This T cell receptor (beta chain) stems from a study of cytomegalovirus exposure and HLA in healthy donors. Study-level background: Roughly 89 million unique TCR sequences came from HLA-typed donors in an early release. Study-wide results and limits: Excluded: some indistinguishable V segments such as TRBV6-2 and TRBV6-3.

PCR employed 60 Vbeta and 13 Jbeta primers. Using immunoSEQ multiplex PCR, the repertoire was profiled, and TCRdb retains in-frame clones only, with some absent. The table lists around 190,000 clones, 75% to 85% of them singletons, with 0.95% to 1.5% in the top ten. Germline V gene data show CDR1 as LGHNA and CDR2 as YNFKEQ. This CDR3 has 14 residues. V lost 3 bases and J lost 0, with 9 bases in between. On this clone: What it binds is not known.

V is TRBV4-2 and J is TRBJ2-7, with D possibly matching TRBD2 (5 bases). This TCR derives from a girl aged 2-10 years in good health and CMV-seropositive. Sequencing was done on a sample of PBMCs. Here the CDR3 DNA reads TGTGCCAGCAGCCATCAAGCGGACTCCTACGAGCAGTACTTC. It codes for CASSHQADSYEQYF.